What follows are 22 T cell receptor beta chains derived from one specimen sequenced in a study of cytomegalovirus exposure and HLA in healthy donors. The study ran its PCR with 60 Vbeta and 13 Jbeta primers. Libraries were prepared by immunoSEQ multiplex PCR; TCRdb keeps only in-frame clonotypes and omits some of them. The table includes some 170,000 clones, roughly 70% detected once. The sequenced material came from PBMCs. All receptors come from a woman aged 50 to 65 in good health and CMV-seropositive.

The table lists this clone with a few counts. The rearrangement joins TRBV11-3 to TRBJ2-3, with TRBD2 matching over 11 bases. In germline, CDR1 is SGHNT, CDR2 YENEEA. V shed 8 bases and J 1 base; nucleotides not matched to a gene: 11. The length of the CDR3 is 17 residues. The DNA of the CDR3 is TGTGCCAGCTCTCTAGCGGGGGGTCTCACGGGCACAGATACGCAGTATTTT. This encodes CASSLAGGLTGTDTQYF.

The rearrangement joins TRBV6-6 to TRBJ2-1; 8 bases map to TRBD2. The CDR3 length is 16 residues. The V segment lost 6 bases and the J segment 7 bases; nucleotides outside the gene matches: 14. Germline V gives CDR1 MNHNY, CDR2 SVGAGI (reference sequence). The CDR3 region is CASRNFGGAVGNEQFF. CDR3 bases: TGTGCCAGCAGGAACTTCGGGGGGGCCGTGGGAAATGAGCAGTTCTTC.

The rearrangement links TRBV7-2 to TRBJ2-5; 7 nucleotides align to TRBD1. Germline assignment: CDR1 SGHTA and CDR2 FQGNSA. The CDR3 is made up of 14 amino acids. V shed 5 bases, J shed 5 bases, and the junction held 8 bases outside the gene matches. The CDR3 reads CASSLRTGRETQYF. In nucleotides, the CDR3 is TGTGCCAGCAGCCTTCGGACAGGTCGGGAGACCCAGTACTTC.

This clone appeared once. The rearrangement joins TRBV5-4 to TRBJ1-6, with 7 bases matching TRBD1. Trimming removed 0 bases from V and 9 bases from J; junction bases left unmatched: 9. From germline, CDR1 is SGHNT and CDR2 YYREEE (reference sequence). CDR3 size: 16 residues. For the CDR3, the DNA is TGTGCCAGCAGCTTGGCCGGGACAGCCGGCGGTTCACCCCTCCACTTT. This encodes CASSLAGTAGGSPLHF.

The genes are TRBV6-6 and TRBJ1-1; 9 bases line up with TRBD1. The CDR3 extends over 13 amino acids. V lost 8 bases and J lost 10; bases outside the gene matches: 11. Germline V gives CDR1 MNHNY, CDR2 SVGAGI (reference sequence). The CDR3 nucleotides are TGTGCCAGCGATCGGGACAGGGCATGCGGAGCTTTCTTT. Its translation is CASDRDRACGAFF.

This chain joins TRBV6-5 and TRBJ1-3; TRBD1 matches 10 bases. The trim removed 6 bases at V and 4 bases at J, leaving 3 bases unmatched. Germline V gene data show CDR1 as MNHEY and CDR2 as SVGAGI. The CDR3 is 14 amino acids. The CDR3 nucleotides are TGTGCCAGCAGGGCGACAGGGGGCGGAAACACCATATATTTT. Encoded protein: CASRATGGGNTIYF.

V usage is TRBV6-1 and J usage is TRBJ2-3, with 12 bases identical to TRBD2. The CDR3 totals 16 residues. V lost 1 base, J lost 2 bases, and 1 base stayed unmatched. CDR1 is MNHNS, CDR2 SASEGT, per germline. CDR3 residues: CASSEGTSGATDTQYF. The CDR3 nucleotides are TGTGCCAGCAGTGAAGGGACTAGCGGGGCCACAGATACGCAGTATTTT.

This clone appeared a single time. This rearrangement joins TRBV19 to TRBJ1-3; no clear D gene. This CDR3 region has 11 residues. Trimming shortened V by 5 bases and J by 5 bases, and 4 bases separated the two germline ends. The germline CDR1 and CDR2 sequences are LNHDA and SQIVND (reference sequence). The CDR3 DNA reads as TGTGCCAGTAGTGAGCGAAACACCATATATTTT. Its translation is CASSERNTIYF.

The chain carries TRBV11-2 and TRBJ2-1; tentative D call: TRBD1 (5 bases). The germline V gene has CDR1 SGHAT and CDR2 FQNNGV. CDR3 length: 15 residues. Trimming left V 5 bases short and J 7 bases short, with 18 bases between. For the CDR3, the DNA is TGTGCCAGCAGCCCGAGCCAGGGAATTAGTAATGAGCAGTTCTTC. Protein: CASSPSQGISNEQFF.

The chain has TRBV7-2 and TRBJ2-7, with D perhaps TRBD1 (6 bases). V was trimmed by 5 bases and J by 0 bases, leaving 14 bases between them. CDR3 length: 15 residues. Germline loops: CDR1 SGHTA, CDR2 FQGNSA. The DNA of the CDR3 is TGTGCCAGCAGCCCTGCTGGGGGCCTCTCCTACGAGCAGTACTTC. Residues: CASSPAGGLSYEQYF.

The chain employs TRBV4-1 and TRBJ1-2; 10 nucleotides match TRBD1. CDR1 MGHRA and CDR2 YSYEKL come from the germline V gene. This CDR3 comprises 17 residues. Losses at the gene ends were 3 bases for V and 0 bases for J; bases not matched to a gene: 7. The CDR3 loop reads CASSHRTGGSANYGYTF. The CDR3, as DNA: TGCGCCAGCAGCCACCGGACAGGGGGATCAGCTAACTATGGCTACACCTTC.

This clone was recorded only once. The chain carries TRBV6-4 and TRBJ2-6, with 9 bases fitting TRBD1. The CDR3 totals 20 residues. The germline gives CDR1 MRHNA, CDR2 SNTAGT. Trimming at V came to 0 bases and at J to 0 bases, leaving 9 bases not matched to a gene. CDR3 nucleotides: TGTGCCAGCAGTGACTCGTCTACAGGGGGCGGAATCTCTGGGGCCAACGTCCTGACTTTC. Translation: CASSDSSTGGGISGANVLTF.

V is TRBV4-2 and J is TRBJ2-5, with 7 positions matching TRBD1. The better agreement between TRBJ2-7 and the DNA end casts doubt on the J call. The CDR3 runs 15 residues. Germline CDR1 LGHNA, CDR2 YNFKEQ. CDR3 DNA: TGTGCCAGCAGCCCAGACCTGGGACAGCACTACGAGCAGTACTTC. Translating gives CASSPDLGQHYEQYF.

The count of this clone is one. The gene calls are TRBV5-1 and TRBJ1-1, with 8 bases lining up with TRBD1. Looked up from germline, CDR1 is SGHRS and CDR2 is YFSETQ. V was pared by 7 bases and J by 4 bases, with 12 bases of the junction left unmatched. This CDR3 is 15 amino acids long. The CDR3, as DNA: TGCGCCAGCCAGCCGGCGGACAGGGTGATCACTGAAGCTTTCTTT. This encodes CASQPADRVITEAFF.

The chain couples TRBV2 to TRBJ2-7, with 9 bases identical to TRBD1. Germline V gives CDR1 SNHLY, CDR2 FYNNEI. V was pared by 6 bases and J by 6 bases, with 6 bases of the junction left unmatched. The CDR3 has 13 amino acids. CDR3 residues: CASRSDRGAEQYF. CDR3 DNA sequence: TGTGCCAGCAGATCGGACAGGGGCGCCGAGCAGTACTTC.

The chain employs TRBV2 and TRBJ2-5, with a tentative D call TRBD2 (7 bases). The end of the DNA fits TRBJ2-7 better, so the J call may be wrong. In germline, CDR1 is SNHLY, CDR2 FYNNEI. This CDR3 region has 13 residues. In nucleotides, the CDR3 is TGTGCCGGCTCTTGGGGGGGCGACTACGAGCAGTACTTC. This sequence encodes CAGSWGGDYEQYF.

This chain uses TRBV2 with TRBJ2-2, with D tentatively TRBD1 (5 bases). The V and J ends lost 7 bases and 2 bases respectively, with 11 bases between them. CDR1 and CDR2 (germline): SNHLY, FYNNEI. This CDR3 comprises 14 residues. CDR3 amino acids: CASIGRANTGELFF. The CDR3 bases are TGTGCCAGCATCGGCAGGGCTAACACCGGGGAGCTGTTTTTT.

This clone is labeled medium-sized. The chain joins TRBV27 to TRBJ2-2; 7 bases map to TRBD1. The CDR3 spans 16 residues. J gave up 3 bases and V 4 bases, and 8 bases lay outside the gene matches. Germline V CDR1 and CDR2: MNHEY, SMNVEV (reference sequence). The CDR3 loop is CASSSSGQSYTGELFF. The DNA for the CDR3 is TGTGCCAGCAGTTCCTCGGGACAGTCTTACACCGGGGAGCTGTTTTTT.

Notes on this clone: Other DNA variants within this sample encode the same CDR3. The CDR3 DNA sequence: TGCGCCAGCAGCCGCTCACAGGGGGGAGACGAGCAGTACTTC. Its translation is CASSRSQGGDEQYF. V gene TRBV4-1 combines with J gene TRBJ2-7; 8 bases agree with TRBD1. V lost 4 bases, J lost 5 bases, and 7 bases stayed unmatched. Germline values: CDR1 MGHRA, CDR2 YSYEKL. This CDR3 has 14 residues.

The chain carries TRBV18 and TRBJ1-1; no definite D call. CDR1 and CDR2 from the germline V gene are KGHSH and LQKENI. The V and J ends lost 6 bases and 6 bases respectively, with 17 bases between them. The CDR3 has 14 amino acids. CDR3 in DNA: TGTGCCAGCTCGCCTCTAGTGTCGGAGGCTGAAGCTTTCTTT. The encoded protein is CASSPLVSEAEAFF. The complete variable domain, with remaining parts taken from reference TRBV18 and TRBJ1-1, reads NAGVMQNPRHLVRRRGQEARLRCSPMKGHSHVYWYRQLPEEGLKFMVYLQKENIIDESGMPKERFSAEFPKEGPSILRIQQVVRGDSAAYFCASSPLVSEAEAFFGQGTRLTVV.

Comments on this clone: This may be a read error, as it is one base from a much larger clone. This CDR3 reads CASSSGRTEAFF. CDR3 nucleotides: TGTGCCAGCAGCTCAGGCAGGACTGAAGCTTTCTTT. The V and J genes are TRBV5-6 and TRBJ1-1; no firm D call. Trimming pared 3 bases from V and 5 bases from J, leaving 8 bases between. Germline CDR1 reads SGHDT; CDR2 reads YYEEEE. The CDR3 length is 12 residues. The full variable domain, rest sourced from reference TRBV5-6 and TRBJ1-1, is DAGVTQSPTHLIKTRGQQVTLRCSPKSGHDTVSWYQQALGQGPQFIFQYYEEEERQRGNFPDRFSGHQFPNYSSELNVNALLLGDSALYLCASSSGRTEAFFGQGTRLTVV.

This clone showed up just a few times. CDR3 bases: TGTGCCAGTAGTATAGGACAGGCTGGCGGCCTGTATGGCTACACCTTC. The encoded protein is CASSIGQAGGLYGYTF. The chain combines TRBV19 with TRBJ1-2; weak D call: TRBD1 (6 bases). Germline values: CDR1 LNHDA, CDR2 SQIVND (reference sequence). The CDR3 is 16 residues long. With 1 base removed from V and 5 bases from J, the gap between germline ends came to 17 bases.